This entry is about one T cell receptor beta chain. Its antigen is not identified. The record originates from a study of a mutant IDH1 vaccine in newly diagnosed glioma. Looking at the study overall: Vaccines were first given 4-6 weeks after radiotherapy alone, or with temozolomide cycles.

The time point denotes: week 47, end of study. A 20-mer mutant IDH1 peptide at 300 ug was injected subcutaneously with topical imiquimod. Only in-frame clones appear in the TCRdb table, and some are missing; sequencing was by immunoSEQ multiplex PCR. The top ten hold 3.8% of the sample, which has around 60,000 clones, around four fifths seen once. The length of the CDR3 is 14 residues. V gave up 5 bases and J gave up 8 bases, with 15 bases separating them. From germline, CDR1 is SGHAT and CDR2 FQNNGV. This sample comprised PBMCs, obtained from a glioma patient whose treatment included an IDH1 peptide vaccine. The chain has TRBV11-2 and TRBJ2-2, with D maybe TRBD2 (5 bases). The TCR was taken from a man younger than 40 with glioma. The DNA of the CDR3 is TGTGCCAGCAGCCATAGGCTAGCCCCAGGGGAGCTGTTTTTT. It codes for CASSHRLAPGELFF. The whole variable domain, filled in from reference TRBV11-2 and TRBJ2-2, reads EAGVAQSPRYKIIEKRQSVAFWCNPISGHATLYWYQQILGQGPKLLIQFQNNGVVDDSQLPKDRFSAERLKGVDSTLKIQPAKLEDSAVYLCASSHRLAPGELFFGEGSRLTVL.